This T cell receptor (beta chain) was captured in a study of long-term antiretroviral therapy in people with HIV. General study results and limits: The study collected no data on ART adherence, viral resistance or therapy changes. Within the repertoire, clones expanded before ART were dominant at all time points.

Worth noting for this clone: The antigen is not known.

Sequencing relied on immunoSEQ assay v3.0, run at survey level. The assay was immunoSEQ multiplex PCR, and TCRdb's table has in-frame clones only and misses some. The sample lists 25,000 to 35,000 clones, 90% to 95% seen once, with less than 3.5% in the top ten. Without exception, participants with HIV were treated in the United States. The study used samples holding about 0.9-10 million cryopreserved PBMC before DNA extraction. This TCR derives from a man in his fifties with HIV. The specimen was unsorted PBMCs, collected more than 7.1 years after starting antiretroviral therapy.

The CDR3 loop reads CASSKGVRGQGSVLGTTDTQYF. The CDR3 coding sequence is TGTGCCAGCAGCAAAGGAGTCAGGGGTCAGGGGTCAGTGCTAGGAACCACAGATACGCAGTATTTT. V and J are TRBV21-1 and TRBJ2-3; the table's D gene call, TRBD1, was not cross checked with the DNA. TRBV21-1 is deemed a pseudogene. The CDR3 totals 22 residues.